This T cell receptor (beta chain) was sequenced during a study of regulatory T cells in long-lasting Graves disease. As to time point: newly diagnosed GD, antithyroid drugs for less than 3 months. TCR sequences were obtained from RNA taken from PBMCs. Libraries of TCR beta came from iRepertoire HTBI primers plus Arm-PCR of CDR3 regions. TCRdb ran MiXCR on the multiplex PCR reads and lists one entry per CDR3 protein. The sample shows around 450,000 distinct CDR3 sequences, under 20% of them seen only once. Separately, the same data were catalogued under a study of T cells in Graves' hyperthyroidism and ophthalmopathy. This second study notes: First-round RT-PCR of the TCR CDR3 relied on the HTBI primer set. Most expanded thyroid clonotypes above 0.001 recurred in blood.

The sequence derives from a man between 40 and 49 years old with Graves disease. The sample in question was peripheral blood mononuclear cells (PBMCs), obtained at new diagnosis, from a patient treated with antithyroid drugs.

The CDR3 sequence: CASSSAGGNYEQYF. For the CDR3, the DNA is TGCGCCAGCAGCTCAGCGGGAGGCAACTACGAGCAGTACTTC. This chain links TRBV5-1 with TRBJ2-7; 9 positions agree with TRBD2. The CDR3 sequence is 14 residues long. The germline CDR1 and CDR2 sequences are SGHRS and YFSETQ. V was pared by 3 bases and J by 3 bases, with 4 bases of the junction left unmatched.